Each of the 16 T cell receptor beta chains below was sequenced from the same sample in a study of T cell repertoires in cytomegalovirus infection. Their antigen targets remain unknown. Using its own MiXCR run on the reads, TCRdb lists one record per CDR3 protein. The sample shows approximately 1,000,000 distinct CDR3 sequences, less than 40% of them seen only once. Sequencing was performed on cultured CD8+ T cells from PBMCs, taken from culture after CMV antigen stimulation. These receptors all come from a human donor in good health (CMV status not recorded). Some clones in this sample may be carry-over from other donors' samples.

The chain employs TRBV27 and TRBJ1-2; 7 nucleotides agree with TRBD1. CDR1 and CDR2 (germline): MNHEY, SMNVEV (reference sequence). The CDR3 spans 14 residues. V was pared by 10 bases and J by 1 base, with 9 bases of the junction left unmatched. CDR3: CATRGKAFNYGYTF. In nucleotides, the CDR3 is TGTGCCACCAGGGGGAAGGCCTTTAACTATGGCTACACCTTC.

At least ten counts were recorded for this clonotype. The chain has TRBV6-5 and TRBJ1-4, with 7 bases fitting TRBD1. V trimming: 0 bases; J trimming: 8 bases; junction bases outside the gene matches: 9. The CDR3 consists of 16 residues. Per germline, CDR1 MNHEY and CDR2 SVGAGI. The chain's CDR3 is CASSYSGQRGPEKLFF. CDR3 nucleotides: TGTGCCAGCAGTTACTCGGGACAGAGGGGTCCCGAAAAACTGTTTTTT.

This clonotype was picked up many times. The rearrangement joins TRBV7-6 to TRBJ1-1; D is undetermined. The germline CDR1 and CDR2 sequences are SGHVS and FNYEAQ. The V end lost 5 bases, the J end lost 1 base, and 8 bases lay between the germline ends. The length of the CDR3 is 13 residues. CDR3 DNA sequence: TGTGCCAGCAGCCGGACGGGGAACACTGAAGCTTTCTTT. It encodes CASSRTGNTEAFF.

This clonotype was recorded at least ten times. The CDR3 DNA reads TGTGCCAGCAGCCCGACAGGGTACAGCTCCTACGAGCAGTACGTC. Amino acid sequence: CASSPTGYSSYEQYV. The genes are TRBV7-2 and TRBJ2-7, with 7 bases identical to TRBD1. CDR1 is SGHTA and CDR2 is FQGNSA in the germline V gene. Germline trimming cut 5 bases from V and 0 bases from J; bases unmatched to any gene: 7. The CDR3 consists of 15 residues.

Here the CDR3 DNA reads TGTGCCAGCAGCCAAGGACCTCACACTGAAGCTTTCTTT. Protein sequence: CASSQGPHTEAFF. This chain links TRBV7-9 with TRBJ1-1, with unresolved D. The CDR3 length is 13 residues. Germline V lookup: CDR1 SEHNR, CDR2 FQNEAQ (reference sequence). The V end lost 5 bases, the J end lost 3 bases, and 10 bases lay between the germline ends.

This clonotype has a count of ten or more. The chain is built from TRBV7-9 and TRBJ2-2, with 10 bases matching TRBD2. CDR1 and CDR2 (germline): SEHNR, FQNEAQ (reference sequence). The junction had 4 bases not matched to a gene; V was cut back by 4 bases and J by 2 bases. The CDR3 is made up of 16 amino acids. As DNA, the CDR3 is TGTGCCAGCAGCTCGGCTAGCGGGGGAAACACCGGGGAGCTGTTTTTT. It is translated as CASSSASGGNTGELFF.

This clonotype showed up just a few times. The chain links TRBV4-1 to TRBJ1-2, with D unresolved. Trimming cost V 3 bases and J 2 bases, with 10 bases left between them. Germline V gives CDR1 MGHRA, CDR2 YSYEKL. CDR3 size: 14 residues. Written as DNA, the CDR3 is TGCGCCAGCAGCCAGACACGTTCGAACTATGGCTACACCTTC. Its protein product is CASSQTRSNYGYTF.

This chain connects TRBV29-1 to TRBJ2-1; TRBD2 matches at 11 bases. The J segment lost 7 bases and the V segment lost 3 bases, leaving 8 bases of the junction unmatched. The CDR3 length is 15 residues. Germline loops: CDR1 SQVTM, CDR2 ANQGSEA. The CDR3 reads CSVEQLAGGLNEQFF. CDR3 DNA: TGCAGCGTTGAGCAGCTAGCGGGAGGCTTAAATGAGCAGTTCTTC.

This clonotype was observed a few times. An end of the junction does not agree with germline; a read error may underlie this. The chain joins TRBV7-6 to TRBJ2-1, with 12 bases identical to TRBD2. The CDR3 contains 17 residues. CDR1 and CDR2 from the germline V gene are SGHVS and FNYEAQ. CDR3 sequence: CASNLASGGAKGNEQFF. The CDR3 region has the DNA TGTGCCAGCAACTTAGCTAGCGGGGGGGCCAAAGGGAATGAGCAGTTCTTC.

This clonotype was seen only a few times. The chain joins TRBV27 to TRBJ2-5; TRBD2 aligns across 9 bases. In germline, CDR1 is MNHEY, CDR2 SMNVEV (reference sequence). V lost 8 bases to trimming and J lost 1 base; unmatched junction nucleotides: 5. There are 14 residues in the CDR3. The CDR3, as DNA: TGTGCCAGCCAGCGGGGGGCCTTCCAAGAGACCCAGTACTTC. Its translation: CASQRGAFQETQYF.

This chain joins TRBV6-5 and TRBJ2-5; D unclear. V was clipped by 0 bases and J by 0 bases, with 8 bases between them. This CDR3 has 15 amino acids. Germline values: CDR1 MNHEY, CDR2 SVGAGI. CDR3 amino acids: CASSYSSWDQETQYF. DNA of the CDR3: TGTGCCAGCAGTTACTCGAGCTGGGACCAAGAGACCCAGTACTTC.

The chain has TRBV12-3 or TRBV12-4 and TRBJ2-1; 9 positions agree with TRBD2. The CDR3 contains 16 residues. Losses at the gene ends were 5 bases for V and 3 bases for J; bases not matched to a gene: 8. The CDR3 region has the DNA TGTGCCAGCAGTGAATTAGCGGGGGCTCTCTACAATGAGCAGTTCTTC. It specifies CASSELAGALYNEQFF.

This chain uses TRBV6-6 with TRBJ2-7; TRBD1 is a possible D gene (5 bases). Germline V gives CDR1 MNHNY, CDR2 SVGAGI (reference sequence). There are 15 residues in the CDR3. V was cut by 0 bases and J by 4 bases, with 13 bases left in between. CDR3 region: CASSYSSMTEYEQYF. The CDR3 bases are TGTGCCAGCAGTTACTCGAGTATGACAGAGTACGAGCAGTACTTC.

The V and J genes are TRBV6-2 or TRBV6-3 and TRBJ1-5, with D unclear. Germline values: CDR1 MNHEY, CDR2 SVGEGT. V was pared by 4 bases and J by 5 bases, with 12 bases between. The CDR3 spans 14 residues. CDR3 sequence reads: CASSFARHDQPQHF. The CDR3 DNA reads as TGTGCCAGCAGTTTCGCCAGGCATGATCAGCCCCAGCATTTT.

This clonotype was observed a few times. The chain employs TRBV12-3 or TRBV12-4 and TRBJ1-5; D not certain. V lost 3 bases, J lost 9 bases, and 15 bases lay in between. This CDR3 is 14 amino acids long. CDR3 residues: CASSFALGGLPQHF. CDR3 nucleotide sequence: TGTGCCAGCAGTTTTGCCTTGGGAGGTCTGCCCCAGCATTTT.

The V and J genes are TRBV7-3 and TRBJ1-6; tentatively, D is TRBD1 (5 bases). In germline, CDR1 is SGHTA, CDR2 FQGTGA. V lost 3 bases and J 5 bases, leaving 17 bases between the germline ends. The CDR3 has 17 amino acids. In DNA form, the CDR3 reads TGTGCCAGCAGCTTTTCTGGCGACAGAAATCATAATTCACCCCTCCACTTT. Amino acid sequence: CASSFSGDRNHNSPLHF.